Below, 6 T cell receptor beta chains from the same sample are listed, as sequenced in a study of CD8+ T cells in alopecia areata. Following RNA extraction, reverse transcription yielded cDNA that acted as the sequencing template. Using immunoSEQ multiplex PCR, the repertoire was profiled, and TCRdb retains in-frame clones only, with some absent. Here the sample spans fewer than 350,000 clones, about 62% being singletons. Treatment specified: oral pan-JAK inhibitor, 5-10 mg twice daily. Sample: CD4+ T cells sorted from blood, taken at week 24, from a patient treated with tofacitinib. These receptors originate from a human donor with alopecia areata.

The chain links TRBV19 to TRBJ2-3, with D tentatively TRBD2 (5 bases). Germline V gene data show CDR1 as LNHDA and CDR2 as SQIVND (reference sequence). Trimming stripped 3 bases from V and 0 bases from J, with 10 bases between. This CDR3 spans 15 amino acids. The CDR3 loop reads CASSMFRTSTDTQYF. Written as DNA, the CDR3 is TGTGCCAGTAGTATGTTTCGGACTAGCACAGATACGCAGTATTTT. Using reference TRBV19 and TRBJ2-3 for the parts outside the CDR3, the full variable domain is DGGITQSPKYLFRKEGQNVTLSCEQNLNHDAMYWYRQDPGQGLRLIYYSQIVNDFQKGDIAEGYSVSREKKESFPLTVTSAQKNPTAFYLCASSMFRTSTDTQYFGPGTRLTVL.

The rearrangement links TRBV25-1 to TRBJ2-7; 9 positions match TRBD1. From germline, CDR1 is MGHDK and CDR2 SYGVNS. This CDR3 has 16 residues. Trimming removed 1 base from V and 5 bases from J; junction bases left unmatched: 9. As DNA, the CDR3 is TGTGCCAGCAGTGAATGGTTACAGGGGGCTGTGGACGAGCAGTACTTC. It is translated as CASSEWLQGAVDEQYF.

This clone was seen just once. The DNA for the CDR3 is TGTGCCACCAGTATACAGGGTAGTATAGGTCAGCCCCAGCATTTT. Translation gives CATSIQGSIGQPQHF. The V and J genes are TRBV15 and TRBJ1-5, with a tentative D call TRBD1 (6 bases). The CDR3 spans 15 residues. Germline V gene sequence: CDR1 LNHNV, CDR2 YYDKDF (reference sequence). The V end lost 6 bases, the J end lost 6 bases, and 18 bases lay between the germline ends. Full variable domain (remainder filled in from reference TRBV15 and TRBJ1-5): DAMVIQNPRYQVTQFGKPVTLSCSQTLNHNVMYWYQQKSSQAPKLLFHYYDKDFNNEADTPDNFQSRRPNTSFCFLDIRSPGLGDTAMYLCATSIQGSIGQPQHFGDGTRLSIL.

This clone appeared once. V and J are TRBV28 and TRBJ1-6, with D maybe TRBD1 (5 bases). V was trimmed by 3 bases and J by 6 bases, leaving 12 bases between them. The CDR3 is 15 residues long. From germline, CDR1 is MDHEN and CDR2 SYDVKM. The CDR3 DNA reads TGTGCCAGCAGTTTCGCGGGGGGAATTAATTCACCCCTCCACTTT. It codes for CASSFAGGINSPLHF.

This clone has a handful of counts. CDR3: CASSATGYHGYTF. The CDR3 bases are TGTGCCAGCAGTGCGACAGGGTACCATGGCTACACCTTC. This chain links TRBV6-5 with TRBJ1-2, with 7 positions matching TRBD1. The CDR3 length is 13 residues. The germline V gene has CDR1 MNHEY and CDR2 SVGAGI. Trimming removed 5 bases from V and 6 bases from J; junction bases left unmatched: 6.

The V and J genes are TRBV28 and TRBJ1-1; D remains unclear. The CDR3 length is 11 residues. V was clipped by 5 bases and J by 2 bases, with 3 bases between them. CDR1 is MDHEN, CDR2 SYDVKM, per germline. The CDR3 loop is CASSRNTEAFF. DNA for the CDR3: TGTGCCAGCAGTCGAAACACTGAAGCTTTCTTT.